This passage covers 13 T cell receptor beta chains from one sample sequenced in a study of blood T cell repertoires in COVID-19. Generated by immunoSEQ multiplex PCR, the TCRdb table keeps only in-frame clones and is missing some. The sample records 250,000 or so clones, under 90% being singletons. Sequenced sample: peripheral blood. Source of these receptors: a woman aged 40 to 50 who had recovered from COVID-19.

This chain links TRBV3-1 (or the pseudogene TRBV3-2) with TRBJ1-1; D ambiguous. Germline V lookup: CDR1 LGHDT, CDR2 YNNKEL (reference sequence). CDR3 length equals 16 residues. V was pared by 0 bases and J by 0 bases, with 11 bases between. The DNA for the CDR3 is TGTGCCAGCAGCCAAGATCTGCGGCACATGAACACTGAAGCTTTCTTT. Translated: CASSQDLRHMNTEAFF.

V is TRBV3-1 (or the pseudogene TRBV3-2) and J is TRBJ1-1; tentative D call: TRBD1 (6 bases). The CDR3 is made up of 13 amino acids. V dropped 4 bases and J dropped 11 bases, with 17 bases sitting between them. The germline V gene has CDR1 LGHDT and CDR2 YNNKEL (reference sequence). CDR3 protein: CASSPEAARGAFF. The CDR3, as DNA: TGTGCCAGCAGCCCAGAGGCCGCAAGGGGGGCTTTCTTT.

The chain's CDR3 is CASSQGGPQNNEQFF. CDR3 DNA sequence: TGCGCCAGCAGCCAAGGGGGCCCCCAAAACAATGAGCAGTTCTTC. The chain couples TRBV4-1 to TRBJ2-1; perhaps TRBD1 as D (5 bases). Trimming cost V 1 base and J 5 bases, with 12 bases left between them. Germline CDR1 MGHRA, CDR2 YSYEKL. The CDR3 extends over 15 amino acids.

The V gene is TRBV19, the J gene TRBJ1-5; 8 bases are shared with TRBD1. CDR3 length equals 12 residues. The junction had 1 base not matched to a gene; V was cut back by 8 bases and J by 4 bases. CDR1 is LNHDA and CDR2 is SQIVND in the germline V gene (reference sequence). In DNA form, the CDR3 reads TGTGCCAGTCGACAGGGGAATCAGCCCCAGCATTTT. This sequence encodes CASRQGNQPQHF.

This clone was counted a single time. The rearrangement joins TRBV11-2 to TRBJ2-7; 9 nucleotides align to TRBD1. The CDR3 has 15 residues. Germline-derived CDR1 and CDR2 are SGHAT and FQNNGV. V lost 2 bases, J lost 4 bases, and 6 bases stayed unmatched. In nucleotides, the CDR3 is TGTGCCAGCAGCTTAAGCGGGACAGGGCCATACGAGCAGTACTTC. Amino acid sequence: CASSLSGTGPYEQYF.

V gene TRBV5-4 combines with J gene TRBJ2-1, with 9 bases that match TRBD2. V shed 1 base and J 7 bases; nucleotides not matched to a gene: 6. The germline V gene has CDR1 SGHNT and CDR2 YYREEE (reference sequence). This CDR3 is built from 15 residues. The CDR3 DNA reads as TGTGCCAGCAGCTTGAAGCTAGCGGGAAATAATGAGCAGTTCTTC. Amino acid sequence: CASSLKLAGNNEQFF. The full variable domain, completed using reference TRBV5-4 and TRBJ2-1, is ETGVTQSPTHLIKTRGQQVTLRCSSQSGHNTVSWYQQALGQGPQFIFQYYREEENGRGNFPPRFSGLQFPNYSSELNVNALELDDSALYLCASSLKLAGNNEQFFGPGTRLTVL.

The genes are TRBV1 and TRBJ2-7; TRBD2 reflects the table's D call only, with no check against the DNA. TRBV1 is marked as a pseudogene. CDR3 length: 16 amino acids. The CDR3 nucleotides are TGCACCAGCAGCCAAGACACTCGGGAGGGCCCCTACGAGCAGTACTTC. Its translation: CTSSQDTREGPYEQYF.

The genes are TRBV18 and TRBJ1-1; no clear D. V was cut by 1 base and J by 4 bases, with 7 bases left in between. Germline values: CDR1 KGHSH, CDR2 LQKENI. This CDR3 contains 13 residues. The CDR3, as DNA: TGTGCCAGCTCACCACAGGAGTCCACTGAAGCTTTCTTT. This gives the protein CASSPQESTEAFF.

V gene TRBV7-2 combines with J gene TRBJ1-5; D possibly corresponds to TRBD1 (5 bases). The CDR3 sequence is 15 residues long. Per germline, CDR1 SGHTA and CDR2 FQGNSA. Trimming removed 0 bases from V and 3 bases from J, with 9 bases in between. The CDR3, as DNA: TGTGCCAGCAGCTTAGCGCTACAGGACAATCAGCCCCAGCATTTT. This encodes CASSLALQDNQPQHF.

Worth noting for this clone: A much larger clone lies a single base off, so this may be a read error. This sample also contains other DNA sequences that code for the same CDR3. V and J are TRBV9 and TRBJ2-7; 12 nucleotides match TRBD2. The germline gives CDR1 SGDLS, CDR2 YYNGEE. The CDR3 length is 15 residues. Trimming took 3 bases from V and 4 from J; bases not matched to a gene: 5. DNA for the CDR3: TGTGCCAGCAGCGCGGAGACTAGCGGGAGTTACGAGCAGTACTTC. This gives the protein CASSAETSGSYEQYF.

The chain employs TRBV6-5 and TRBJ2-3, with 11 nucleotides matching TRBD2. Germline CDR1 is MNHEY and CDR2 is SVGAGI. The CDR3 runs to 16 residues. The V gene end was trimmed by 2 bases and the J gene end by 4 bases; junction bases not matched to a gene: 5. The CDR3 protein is CASSYETSGTSDTQYF. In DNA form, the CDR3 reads TGTGCCAGCAGTTACGAGACTAGCGGGACCTCAGATACGCAGTATTTT.

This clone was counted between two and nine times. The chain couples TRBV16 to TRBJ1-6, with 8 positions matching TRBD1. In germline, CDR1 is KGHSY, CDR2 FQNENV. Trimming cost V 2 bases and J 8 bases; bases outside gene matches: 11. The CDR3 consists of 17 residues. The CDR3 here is CASSQPTGVGVDSPLHF. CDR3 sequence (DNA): TGTGCCAGCAGCCAACCGACAGGGGTCGGGGTGGATTCACCCCTCCACTTT.

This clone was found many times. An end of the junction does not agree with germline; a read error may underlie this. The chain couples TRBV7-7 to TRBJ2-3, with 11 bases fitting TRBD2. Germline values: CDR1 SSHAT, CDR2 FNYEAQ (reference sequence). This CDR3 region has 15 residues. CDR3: CASSKGLAGTDTQYF. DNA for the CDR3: TGTGCTAGCAGCAAGGGACTAGCGGGCACAGATACGCAGTATTTT.